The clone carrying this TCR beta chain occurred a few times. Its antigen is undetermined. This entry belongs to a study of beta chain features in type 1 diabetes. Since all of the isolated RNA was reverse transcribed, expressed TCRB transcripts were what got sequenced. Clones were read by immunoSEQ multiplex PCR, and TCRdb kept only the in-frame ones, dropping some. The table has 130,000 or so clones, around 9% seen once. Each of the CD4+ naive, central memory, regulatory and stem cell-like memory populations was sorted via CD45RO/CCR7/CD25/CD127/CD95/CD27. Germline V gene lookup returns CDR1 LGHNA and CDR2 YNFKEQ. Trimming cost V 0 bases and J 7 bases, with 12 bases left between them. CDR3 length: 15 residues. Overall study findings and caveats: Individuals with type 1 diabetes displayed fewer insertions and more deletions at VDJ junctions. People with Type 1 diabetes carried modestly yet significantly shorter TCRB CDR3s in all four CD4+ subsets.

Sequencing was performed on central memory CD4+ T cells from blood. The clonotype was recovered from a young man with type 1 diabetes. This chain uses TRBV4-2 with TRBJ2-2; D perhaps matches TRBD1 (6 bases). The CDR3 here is CASSQDVGAYGELFF. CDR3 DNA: TGTGCCAGCAGCCAAGACGTGGGGGCGTACGGGGAGCTGTTTTTT.